This TCR beta chain comes out of a study of T and B cells in COVID-19 patients. Study context: Critical illness requiring mechanical ventilation or extracorporeal membrane oxygenation affected three fifths of the roughly 20 active-infection patients. Most of the 20 active-infection patients had comorbidities associated with unfavorable COVID-19 outcome.

From blood, about 240-550 ng of genomic DNA served as TRB template. CDR1 is SGHRS and CDR2 is YFSETQ in the germline V gene. The CDR3 runs to 14 residues. V trimming: 5 bases; J trimming: 2 bases; junction bases outside the gene matches: 5. This clonotype was seen only a few times. Multiplex PCR with BIOMED2 TRB-A/B primer pools amplified TRB rearrangements. TCRdb independently ran MiXCR on the multiplex PCR reads; one entry per CDR3 protein. The profile shows over 10,000 distinct CDR3 sequences, about 25% of them singletons. The sample comprised blood. J is TRBJ2-3 and V is TRBV5-1; TRBD1 aligns across 7 bases. The sequence was obtained from a human donor who had recovered from COVID-19. The DNA for the CDR3 is TGCGCCAGCAGTTATACAGGGGTCACAGATACGCAGTATTTT. It encodes CASSYTGVTDTQYF. The variable domain in full, with the rest retrieved from reference TRBV5-1 and TRBJ2-3, is KAGVTQTPRYLIKTRGQQVTLSCSPISGHRSVSWYQQTPGQGLQFLFEYFSETQRNKGNFPGRFSGRQFSNSRSEMNVSTLELGDSALYLCASSYTGVTDTQYFGPGTRLTVL.